The rows below give T cell receptor beta chains drawn from one sample of a study of PD-L1 blockade in urothelial cancer. Clones were read by immunoSEQ multiplex PCR, and TCRdb kept only the in-frame ones, dropping some. The table shows about 45,000 clones, with roughly four fifths occurring only once. The sample here was PBMCs, taken around atezolizumab (anti-PD-L1) treatment. These TCRs come from a man in his 60s with urothelial cancer. The CDR3 runs from the conserved cysteine through the conserved F or W. D genes are given only for firm matches. Only part of the rows carry a size: once, few, many, or a class if the clone is expanded.

D gene | clone size | J gene | V gene | CDR3 protein | CDR3 DNA
- | - | TRBJ2-7 | TRBV9 | CASSVGRDSYEQYF | TGTGCCAGCAGCGTAGGCAGGGACTCCTACGAGCAGTACTTC
TRBD2 | - | TRBJ2-7 | TRBV6-5 | CASRPGLANPYEQYF | TGTGCCAGCAGGCCGGGACTAGCGAATCCCTACGAGCAGTACTTC
TRBD2 | - | TRBJ2-3 | TRBV9 | CASSVSRVAGNPDTQYF | TGTGCCAGCAGCGTATCCCGGGTAGCGGGAAACCCAGATACGCAGTATTTT
- | - | TRBJ1-2 | TRBV5-4 | CASSLYGSNYGYTF | TGTGCCAGCAGCTTGTACGGGTCTAACTATGGCTACACCTTC
TRBD2 | once | TRBJ2-3 | TRBV28 | CASSNPSGGSTDTQYF | TGTGCCAGCAGTAACCCTAGCGGCGGTAGCACAGATACGCAGTATTTT
TRBD1 | - | TRBJ2-2 | TRBV18 | CASSTTGETGELFF | TGTGCCAGCTCAACGACAGGGGAGACCGGGGAGCTGTTTTTT
- | - | TRBJ2-5 | TRBV30 | CAWSVGREFLETQYF | TGTGCCTGGAGTGTCGGCAGGGAATTTTTAGAGACCCAGTACTTC
- | - | TRBJ2-2 | TRBV5-4 | CASSSKTGLNTGELFF | TGTGCCAGCAGCTCTAAAACAGGGCTAAACACCGGGGAGCTGTTTTTT
- | - | TRBJ1-2 | TRBV5-4 | CASSLARERGYTF | TGTGCCAGCAGCTTGGCCCGGGAACGGGGCTACACCTTC
TRBD2 | - | TRBJ2-1 | TRBV7-7 | CASSGGPLSPSGRSHNEQFF | TGTGCTAGCAGCGGGGGACCCCTTAGCCCTAGCGGGAGGTCCCACAATGAGCAGTTCTTC
- | - | TRBJ2-3 | TRBV18 | CASSLLREDTQYF | TGTGCCAGCTCACTACTCCGGGAAGATACGCAGTATTTT
TRBD2 | - | TRBJ2-3 | TRBV10-3 | CAISGGLAGGGTDTQYF | TGTGCCATCAGTGGAGGACTAGCGGGAGGGGGGACAGATACGCAGTATTTT
- | - | TRBJ2-7 | TRBV15 | CATSSGRGEQYF | TGTGCCACCAGCAGCGGCAGGGGCGAGCAGTACTTC
- | - | TRBJ2-5 | TRBV5-6 | CASSPGALGETQYF | TGTGCCAGCAGCCCAGGGGCTTTGGGGGAGACCCAGTACTTC
- | - | TRBJ1-4 | TRBV7-8 | CASSFRGANEKLFF | TGTGCCAGCAGCTTCCGGGGGGCTAATGAAAAACTGTTTTTT
TRBD1 | - | TRBJ1-2 | TRBV28 | CASKKQGEGGYTF | TGTGCCAGCAAGAAACAGGGGGAAGGTGGCTACACCTTC
TRBD1 | few | TRBJ1-1 | TRBV6-1 | CASTEDRTRTEAFF | TGTGCCAGCACCGAGGACAGGACACGCACTGAAGCTTTCTTT
TRBD1 | - | TRBJ1-1 | TRBV13 | CASRSTGVFTEAFF | TGTGCCAGCAGGTCCACAGGGGTTTTCACTGAAGCTTTCTTT
TRBD2 | - | TRBJ2-5 | TRBV18 | CASSPQLAGSKETQYF | TGTGCCAGCTCACCACAACTAGCGGGGAGTAAAGAGACCCAGTACTTC
- | - | TRBJ2-3 | TRBV4-2 | CASSQDPQGEDTQYF | TGTGCCAGCAGCCAAGATCCCCAGGGTGAAGATACGCAGTATTTT
- | - | TRBJ2-3 | TRBV9 | CASSVEFGQGDTQYF | TGTGCCAGCAGCGTAGAATTCGGACAAGGGGATACGCAGTATTTT
- | - | TRBJ2-5 | TRBV7-9 | CASSFLEQGGRETQYF | TGTGCCAGCAGCTTTCTTGAACAGGGAGGGAGGGAGACCCAGTACTTC
- | few | TRBJ1-1 | TRBV19 | CASSITGNTEAFF | TGTGCCAGTAGTATAACAGGGAACACTGAAGCTTTCTTT
TRBD1 | once | TRBJ1-1 | TRBV18 | CASSPLTGDTEAFF | TGTGCCAGCTCACCCCTTACAGGGGACACTGAAGCTTTCTTT
TRBD2 | once | TRBJ2-2 | TRBV19 | CASSQAGGSGELFF | TGTGCCAGTAGTCAAGCGGGGGGTTCCGGGGAGCTGTTTTTT
TRBD2 | once | TRBJ2-5 | TRBV27 | CASHQLAGGSGTQYF | TGTGCCAGCCACCAACTAGCGGGAGGATCAGGGACCCAGTACTTC
TRBD2 | - | TRBJ2-1 | TRBV11-2 | CASSLGASGDEQFF | TGTGCCAGCAGCTTAGGCGCTAGCGGCGATGAGCAGTTCTTC
- | once | TRBJ2-2 | TRBV5-6 | CASSPVGGAGAGELFF | TGTGCCAGCAGCCCAGTGGGGGGGGCCGGGGCCGGGGAGCTGTTTTTT
- | - | TRBJ2-7 | TRBV15 | CATSRATENEQYF | TGTGCCACCAGCAGAGCGACAGAGAACGAGCAGTACTTC
- | few | TRBJ1-4 | TRBV9 | CASSVGQMNEKLFF | TGTGCCAGCAGCGTAGGGCAGATGAATGAAAAACTGTTTTTT
- | few | TRBJ2-7 | TRBV10-3 | CAISPGVYEQYF | TGTGCCATCAGTCCGGGGGTCTACGAGCAGTACTTC
TRBD2 | - | TRBJ2-1 | TRBV19 | CASSSHPGTSYYNEQFF | TGTGCCAGTAGTTCGCACCCCGGGACTAGCTACTACAATGAGCAGTTCTTC
TRBD1 | - | TRBJ1-1 | TRBV10-1 | CASKSRQGVSTEAFF | TGCGCCAGCAAATCCCGGCAGGGGGTGAGCACTGAAGCTTTCTTT
TRBD1 | - | TRBJ1-3 | TRBV18 | CASSPYNRGSGNTIYF | TGTGCCAGCTCACCATACAACAGGGGATCTGGAAACACCATATATTTT
TRBD1 | - | TRBJ1-2 | TRBV18 | CASSPGTGHPANYGYTF | TGTGCCAGCTCACCTGGGACAGGGCACCCAGCTAACTATGGCTACACCTTC
- | many | TRBJ1-5 | TRBV28 | CASSSAGTYYSNQPQHF | TGTGCCAGCAGTTCAGCCGGGACATATTATAGCAATCAGCCCCAGCATTTT
- | - | TRBJ1-5 | TRBV27 | CASSPGGNQPQHF | TGTGCCAGCAGTCCAGGAGGGAATCAGCCCCAGCATTTT
- | few | TRBJ1-2 | TRBV28 | CASSLYPGDYGYTF | TGTGCCAGCAGTTTATATCCGGGGGACTATGGCTACACCTTC
TRBD2 | - | TRBJ2-1 | TRBV7-2 | CASSLEASGRGNEQFF | TGTGCCAGCAGCTTAGAGGCTAGCGGGAGAGGCAATGAGCAGTTCTTC
TRBD1 | - | TRBJ1-2 | TRBV11-2 | CASSLEQTGNYGYTF | TGTGCCAGCAGCTTAGAGCAGACAGGGAACTATGGCTACACCTTC
TRBD1 | - | TRBJ2-7 | TRBV29-1 | CSVVDRVDYEQYF | TGCAGCGTTGTAGACAGGGTAGACTACGAGCAGTACTTC
- | - | TRBJ2-7 | TRBV30 | CAWTGMAYEQYF | TGTGCCTGGACAGGGATGGCCTACGAGCAGTACTTC
- | - | TRBJ1-4 | TRBV29-1 | CSVGQQSTNEKLFF | TGCAGCGTGGGGCAACAATCAACTAATGAAAAACTGTTTTTT
- | - | TRBJ2-2 | TRBV25-1 | CASSSPGWTGELFF | TGTGCCAGCAGTTCCCCCGGTTGGACCGGGGAGCTGTTTTTT
TRBD2 | - | TRBJ2-7 | TRBV19 | CASSIRGRGYEQYF | TGTGCCAGTAGTATACGCGGGAGAGGCTACGAGCAGTACTTC
- | - | TRBJ1-1 | TRBV6-5 | CASSYSYSTKEAFF | TGTGCCAGCAGTTACTCGTACAGCACGAAGGAAGCTTTCTTT
- | - | TRBJ2-2 | TRBV10-1 | CASISNTGELFF | TGCGCCAGCATCTCGAACACCGGGGAGCTGTTTTTT
- | - | TRBJ1-4 | TRBV27 | CASSLMGSPNEKLFF | TGTGCCAGCAGTTTAATGGGGAGTCCTAATGAAAAACTGTTTTTT
TRBD2 | once | TRBJ2-1 | TRBV19 | CASTPAGGRNEQFF | TGTGCCAGTACCCCAGCGGGAGGCCGCAATGAGCAGTTCTTC
- | few | TRBJ1-4 | TRBV29-1 | CSVRGGEKLFF | TGCAGCGTCCGCGGGGGGGAAAAACTGTTTTTT
TRBD2 | - | TRBJ2-5 | TRBV6-5 | CASSSGLAQETQYF | TGTGCCAGCAGTTCCGGACTAGCACAAGAGACCCAGTACTTC
- | - | TRBJ1-1 | TRBV28 | CASTPVNRATEAFF | TGTGCCAGCACCCCTGTGAACAGGGCCACTGAAGCTTTCTTT
- | - | TRBJ2-3 | TRBV29-1 | CSVAPGSSTDTQYF | TGCAGCGTTGCCCCGGGATCTAGCACAGATACGCAGTATTTT
- | - | TRBJ1-1 | TRBV6-4 | CASSALLDPEDTEAFF | TGTGCCAGCAGTGCCCTCCTCGATCCCGAGGACACTGAAGCTTTCTTT
TRBD2 | - | TRBJ2-1 | TRBV5-1 | CASSSMPGTSLYNEQFF | TGCGCCAGCAGCTCGATGCCCGGGACTAGCCTCTACAATGAGCAGTTCTTC
- | - | TRBJ2-7 | TRBV4-3 | CASSQNLPGHISYEQYF | TGCGCCAGCAGCCAAAACCTTCCGGGACATATCTCCTACGAGCAGTACTTC
- | few | TRBJ2-7 | TRBV19 | CASSMGRGAYEQYF | TGTGCCAGTAGTATGGGCCGGGGAGCCTACGAGCAGTACTTC
TRBD1 | - | TRBJ2-2 | TRBV5-1 | CASSLGQGKTGELFF | TGCGCCAGCAGCTTGGGACAGGGCAAGACCGGGGAGCTGTTTTTT
TRBD1 | - | TRBJ1-6 | TRBV18 | CASSPLGQGISPLHF | TGTGCCAGCTCACCCTTGGGACAGGGCATTTCACCCCTCCACTTT
- | - | TRBJ1-1 | TRBV14 | CASSPWVAGTEAFF | TGTGCCAGCAGCCCCTGGGTAGCTGGCACTGAAGCTTTCTTT